The 17 T cell receptor beta chains below all came from one sample that was sequenced in a study of Graves' ophthalmopathy and Graves' hyperthyroidism. TCR beta CDR3 amplification used RNA transcripts. After a first-round RT-PCR with HTBI primers, a second-round multiplex PCR was run. Using its own MiXCR run on the multiplex PCR reads, TCRdb lists one record per CDR3 protein. The sample yields roughly 1.1 million distinct CDR3 sequences, about 38% seen once. The sample consisted of peripheral blood or thyroid tissue (not recorded which). The receptors derive from an adult man with Graves' hyperthyroidism.

This clonotype occurred many times. V gene TRBV7-9 combines with J gene TRBJ2-7; D is uncertain. Trimming removed 4 bases at V and 3 bases at J, with 10 bases between. The V gene's germline CDR1 is SEHNR and CDR2 FQNEAQ (reference sequence). The CDR3 sequence is 13 residues long. The CDR3 coding sequence is TGTGCCAGCAGCTCTCCGACGGGCTACGAGCAGTACTTC. Residues: CASSSPTGYEQYF.

The rearrangement uses TRBV6-2 or TRBV6-3 and TRBJ2-2; D is possibly TRBD1 or TRBD2 (5 bases each). The CDR3 covers 14 residues. The V gene lost 7 bases and the J gene lost 3 bases, with 12 bases spanning the gap. Germline CDR1 MNHEY, CDR2 SVGEGT. The CDR3 loop is CASMSGAYTGELFF. The CDR3 region has the DNA TGTGCCAGCATGTCCGGGGCGTACACCGGGGAGCTGTTTTTT.

This clonotype was seen once. This sequence joins TRBV20-1 and TRBJ2-7; 9 nucleotides line up with TRBD2. Per germline, CDR1 DFQATT and CDR2 SNEGSKA (reference sequence). The CDR3 runs 14 residues. Trimming cost V 4 bases and J 6 bases; bases outside gene matches: 10. This CDR3 reads CSAKKSGRIREQYF. CDR3 bases: TGCAGTGCTAAGAAGAGCGGGAGGATTCGCGAGCAGTACTTC.

In regard to this clonotype: A much larger clone differs from this one at a single base, so this may be a read error. The chain couples TRBV11-2 to TRBJ1-6; D remains unclear. Germline V gene lookup returns CDR1 SGHAT and CDR2 FQNNGV. The CDR3 extends over 13 amino acids. The CDR3 sequence: CANSLGHGSPLHF. The CDR3 DNA is TGTGCCAACAGCTTAGGTCACGGCTCACCCCTCCACTTT.

This clonotype was observed many times. This sequence joins TRBV7-8 and TRBJ2-5; 9 bases are a match to TRBD2. The V gene end was trimmed by 5 bases and the J gene end by 2 bases; junction bases not matched to a gene: 6. Per germline, CDR1 SGHVS and CDR2 FQNEAQ. The CDR3 is 15 residues long. CDR3 loop: CASSHRLAAQETQYF. CDR3 DNA sequence: TGTGCCAGCAGCCATAGACTAGCGGCTCAAGAGACCCAGTACTTC.

The genes are TRBV12-3 or TRBV12-4 and TRBJ1-5; D perhaps matches TRBD1 (5 bases). This CDR3 comprises 15 residues. The V gene lost 1 base and the J gene lost 4 bases, with 11 bases spanning the gap. The CDR3 loop reads CASSLGDRPNQPQHF. CDR3 nucleotides: TGTGCCAGCAGTTTAGGGGACCGACCTAATCAGCCCCAGCATTTT.

This chain links TRBV7-9 with TRBJ2-7; the match to TRBD1 covers 8 bases. The length of the CDR3 is 15 residues. V lost 5 bases, J lost 3 bases, and 9 bases stayed unmatched. The V gene's germline CDR1 is SEHNR and CDR2 FQNEAQ (reference sequence). In nucleotides, the CDR3 is TGTGCCAGCAGCCAAGGCAGGGGGCCCCACTACGAGCAGTACTTC. This codes for CASSQGRGPHYEQYF.

The chain couples TRBV10-2 to TRBJ1-1; the D gene is possibly TRBD1 (5 bases). The germline V gene has CDR1 WSHSY and CDR2 SAAADI. CDR3 length equals 13 residues. Trimming took off 10 bases at V and 4 bases at J, with 16 bases between the two ends. CDR3 amino acids: CATTIGASTEAFF. CDR3 DNA sequence: TGCGCCACCACGATCGGGGCGAGCACTGAAGCTTTCTTT.

Turning to this clonotype: This sequence may be a read error, since a much larger clone differs from it by one base. The gene calls are TRBV20-1 and TRBJ2-5; maybe TRBD1 (5 bases). The CDR3 length is 14 residues. The V end was cut by 3 bases, the J end by 4 bases, with 15 bases between. Germline V gene data show CDR1 as DFQATT and CDR2 as SNEGSKA (reference sequence). The CDR3 protein is CSASGARETETQYF. CDR3 nucleotide sequence: TGCAGTGCTAGTGGGGCCAGAGAGACAGAGACCCAGTACTTC.

This clonotype was seen many times. The gene calls are TRBV5-1 and TRBJ1-2; 8 nucleotides align to TRBD1. The CDR3 contains 14 residues. Germline V gene sequence: CDR1 SGHRS, CDR2 YFSETQ. Trimming removed 5 bases from V and 2 bases from J; junction bases left unmatched: 5. CDR3 sequence reads: CASSSQGGNYGYTF. CDR3 bases: TGCGCCAGCAGTTCACAGGGGGGAAACTATGGCTACACCTTC.

At least ten counts were recorded for this clonotype. The chain uses TRBV5-1 and TRBJ1-1, with D tentatively TRBD1 (5 bases). V was pared by 6 bases and J by 6 bases, with 18 bases between. Germline values: CDR1 SGHRS, CDR2 YFSETQ. The CDR3 is 14 amino acids. The CDR3 DNA follows: TGCGCCAGCACCCCGGGGGGAACGGGCGCTGAAGCTTTCTTT. This translates into CASTPGGTGAEAFF.

The CDR3 DNA sequence: TGCAGCGTCAAGACAGGGGTCCCTGAAGCTTTCTTT. It codes for CSVKTGVPEAFF. The chain recombines TRBV29-1 with TRBJ1-1; 8 bases line up with TRBD1. Germline assignment: CDR1 SQVTM and CDR2 ANQGSEA. CDR3 size: 12 residues. V lost 6 bases, J lost 6 bases, and 6 bases stayed unmatched.

V gene TRBV7-8 combines with J gene TRBJ2-7; D remains unclear. The CDR3 has 13 residues. Germline CDR1 is SGHVS and CDR2 is FQNEAQ. The germline V and J ends were trimmed by 6 bases and 5 bases, with 14 bases remaining between them. CDR3 loop: CASSLQHRNEQYF. The CDR3 DNA follows: TGTGCCAGCAGTTTACAGCACCGTAACGAGCAGTACTTC.

This rearrangement joins TRBV5-1 to TRBJ1-2; TRBD1 aligns across 7 bases. The germline CDR1 and CDR2 sequences are SGHRS and YFSETQ. This CDR3 region has 15 residues. Germline trimming cut 4 bases from V and 4 bases from J; bases unmatched to any gene: 10. The CDR3 DNA reads TGCGCCAGCAGCCCCGAGGGGGCGTTGACCTATGGCTACACCTTC. It codes for CASSPEGALTYGYTF.

This clonotype was observed a handful of times. A much bigger clone sits one base away, suggesting this may be a read error. This chain links TRBV7-9 with TRBJ1-2, with D hard to call. Germline-derived CDR1 and CDR2 are SEHNR and FQNEAQ (reference sequence). The CDR3 consists of 13 residues. This chain's CDR3 is CASSFSEFYGYAF. The CDR3 DNA reads TGTGCCAGCAGCTTTTCGGAATTCTATGGCTACGCCTTC.

A note on this clonotype: Given a much more abundant clone one base away, this may be a read error. The rearrangement links TRBV7-2 to TRBJ1-1; 10 bases are shared with TRBD1. Trimming took 8 bases from V and 2 from J; bases not matched to a gene: 14. The CDR3 covers 17 residues. The germline V gene has CDR1 SGHTA and CDR2 FQGNSA. The CDR3 loop reads CASGRGGTGALNTEAFF. Written as DNA, the CDR3 is TGTGCCAGCGGAAGAGGTGGGACAGGGGCCCTTAACACTGAAGCTTTCTTT.

V usage is TRBV2 and J usage is TRBJ2-5, with 9 bases lining up with TRBD1. Germline CDR1 is SNHLY and CDR2 is FYNNEI. Trimming at V came to 9 bases and at J to 5 bases, leaving 4 bases not matched to a gene. The CDR3 runs to 12 residues. CDR3 in amino acids: CASRDRAETQYF. Written as DNA, the CDR3 is TGTGCCAGTAGGGACAGGGCCGAGACCCAGTACTTC. The entire variable domain, with the rest obtained from reference TRBV2 and TRBJ2-5, is as follows: EPEVTQTPSHQVTQMGQEVILRCVPISNHLYFYWYRQILGQKVEFLVSFYNNEISEKSEIFDDQFSVERPDGSNFTLKIRSTKLEDSAMYFCASRDRAETQYFGPGTRLLVL.